These T cell receptor beta chains were read from a single sample in a study of human T cells and chemical hapten exposure. Via MiXCR, TCRdb re-called the RACE reads, giving one row per CDR3 protein. The repertoire consists of some 90,000 distinct CDR3 sequences, with 10% to 12% occurring once and the leading ten covering 3.2%. The source was whole blood, collected in connection with sensitization to the hapten diphenylcyclopropenone (DPC). These receptors all come from a woman between 35 and 50 years old with alopecia areata. Some clones in this sample may be carry-over from other donors' samples. The CDR3 runs from the conserved cysteine through the conserved F or W. Fields, in order: J gene, V gene, CDR3 protein.

j_gene: TRBJ1-1
v_gene: TRBV20-1
CDR3aa: CSARDVPGSGSVF

j_gene: TRBJ1-6
v_gene: TRBV12-3/TRBV12-4
CDR3aa: CASSLARASINSPLHF

j_gene: TRBJ2-2
v_gene: TRBV20-1
CDR3aa: CSARVPGMNTGELFF

j_gene: TRBJ1-5
v_gene: TRBV10-2
CDR3aa: CASSENRGGNQPQHF

j_gene: TRBJ2-7
v_gene: TRBV9
CDR3aa: CASSVETSGTYEQYF

j_gene: TRBJ1-5
v_gene: TRBV6-5
CDR3aa: CASRYPGTQQPQHF

j_gene: TRBJ1-2
v_gene: TRBV29-1
CDR3aa: CSVEPGRGYTF

j_gene: TRBJ2-1
v_gene: TRBV11-2
CDR3aa: CASSPSGGAYNEQFF

j_gene: TRBJ1-1
v_gene: TRBV7-8
CDR3aa: CASSLGRYTEAFF

j_gene: TRBJ2-1
v_gene: TRBV12-3/TRBV12-4
CDR3aa: CASSFLAGNNERQFF

j_gene: TRBJ1-4
v_gene: TRBV15
CDR3aa: CATSRSFGNEKLFF

j_gene: TRBJ2-1
v_gene: TRBV4-2
CDR3aa: CASSQLPGTGYNEQFF

j_gene: TRBJ1-6
v_gene: TRBV30
CDR3aa: CAWSDRAGPNSPLHF

j_gene: TRBJ2-2
v_gene: TRBV6-2/TRBV6-3
CDR3aa: CASRSNRGGELFF

j_gene: TRBJ2-5
v_gene: TRBV28
CDR3aa: CASSPGWETQYF

j_gene: TRBJ2-4
v_gene: TRBV20-1
CDR3aa: CSAAGQGGNIQYF

j_gene: TRBJ1-1
v_gene: TRBV14
CDR3aa: CASSQGTGTEAFF

j_gene: TRBJ2-3
v_gene: TRBV3-1
CDR3aa: CASLRGGTDTQYF

j_gene: TRBJ2-3
v_gene: TRBV7-2
CDR3aa: CASSQQGGLSTDTQYF

j_gene: TRBJ1-5
v_gene: TRBV29-1
CDR3aa: CSVETGLGQPQHF

j_gene: TRBJ2-7
v_gene: TRBV18
CDR3aa: CASSTDRDRTPYEQYF

j_gene: TRBJ2-5
v_gene: TRBV7-2
CDR3aa: CASSPLGGGAGETQYF

j_gene: TRBJ1-1
v_gene: TRBV29-1
CDR3aa: CSAQGQHTEAFF

j_gene: TRBJ2-7
v_gene: TRBV29-1
CDR3aa: CSVGFYRGPYEQYF